This TCR beta chain is from a study of blood T cell repertoires in COVID-19. Study-level background: PBMCs, B-cell-depleted T cells, or T cells provided the cDNA or gDNA that made up the material.

This clone was counted between two and nine times. Assay used: immunoSEQ multiplex PCR; TCRdb lists only in-frame clones, some missing. The data contain 350,000 or so clones, about 90% of them singletons. Trimming took 6 bases from V and 10 from J; bases not matched to a gene: 6. The CDR3 runs to 12 residues. Germline CDR1 is LNHDA and CDR2 is SQIVND (reference sequence). The V call is TRBV19, the J call TRBJ1-1; 9 nucleotides agree with TRBD1. This TCR derives from a woman in her 30s who had been exposed to COVID-19. Sequenced material: PBMCs or T cells enriched from blood (not recorded which). The CDR3 nucleotides read TGTGCCAGTAGCAATGAACAGGGGGCAGCTTTCTTT. Its translation is CASSNEQGAAFF.